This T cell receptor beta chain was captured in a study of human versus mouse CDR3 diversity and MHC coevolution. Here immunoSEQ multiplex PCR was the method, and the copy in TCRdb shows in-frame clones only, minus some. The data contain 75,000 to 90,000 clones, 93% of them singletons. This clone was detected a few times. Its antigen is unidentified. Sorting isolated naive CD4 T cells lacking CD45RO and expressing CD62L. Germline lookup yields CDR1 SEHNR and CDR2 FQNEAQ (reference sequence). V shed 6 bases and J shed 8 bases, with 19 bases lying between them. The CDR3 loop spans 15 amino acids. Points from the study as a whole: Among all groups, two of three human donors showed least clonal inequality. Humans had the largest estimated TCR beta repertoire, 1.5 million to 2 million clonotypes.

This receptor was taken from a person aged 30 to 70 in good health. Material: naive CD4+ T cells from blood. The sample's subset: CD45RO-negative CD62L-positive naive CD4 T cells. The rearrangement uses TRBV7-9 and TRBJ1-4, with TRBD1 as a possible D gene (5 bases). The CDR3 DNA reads TGTGCCAGCAGTCTCTCGGGGGGGTCGAAGGAAAAACTGTTTTTT. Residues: CASSLSGGSKEKLFF.